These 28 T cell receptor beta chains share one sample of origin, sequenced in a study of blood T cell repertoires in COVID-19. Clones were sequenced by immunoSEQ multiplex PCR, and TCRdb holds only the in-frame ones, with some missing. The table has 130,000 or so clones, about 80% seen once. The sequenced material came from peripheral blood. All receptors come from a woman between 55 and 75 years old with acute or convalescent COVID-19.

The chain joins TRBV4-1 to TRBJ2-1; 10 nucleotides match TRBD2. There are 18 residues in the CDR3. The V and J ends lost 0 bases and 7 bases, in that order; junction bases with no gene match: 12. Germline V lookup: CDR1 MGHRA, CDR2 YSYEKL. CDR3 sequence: CASSQDQGLALNRNEQFF. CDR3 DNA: TGCGCCAGCAGCCAAGATCAGGGACTAGCGCTAAACCGGAATGAGCAGTTCTTC.

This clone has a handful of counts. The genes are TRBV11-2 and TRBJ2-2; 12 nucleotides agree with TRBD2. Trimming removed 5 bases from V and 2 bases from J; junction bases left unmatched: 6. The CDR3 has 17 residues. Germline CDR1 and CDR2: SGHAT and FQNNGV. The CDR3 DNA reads TGTGCCAGCAGCGCTCGACTAGCGGGGGCCAACACCGGGGAGCTGTTTTTT. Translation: CASSARLAGANTGELFF.

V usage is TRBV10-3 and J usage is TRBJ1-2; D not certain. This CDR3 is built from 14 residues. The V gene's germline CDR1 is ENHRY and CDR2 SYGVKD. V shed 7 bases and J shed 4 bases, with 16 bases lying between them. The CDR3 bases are TGTGCCATCAACTCCGTTAGGACTCCCTATGGCTACACCTTC. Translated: CAINSVRTPYGYTF.

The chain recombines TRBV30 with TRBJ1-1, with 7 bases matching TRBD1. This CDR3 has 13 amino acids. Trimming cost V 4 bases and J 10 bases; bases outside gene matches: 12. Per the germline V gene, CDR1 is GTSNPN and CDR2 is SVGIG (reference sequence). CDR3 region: CAWNPGQRRSAFF. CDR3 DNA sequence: TGTGCCTGGAACCCGGGACAGCGGCGATCAGCTTTCTTT.

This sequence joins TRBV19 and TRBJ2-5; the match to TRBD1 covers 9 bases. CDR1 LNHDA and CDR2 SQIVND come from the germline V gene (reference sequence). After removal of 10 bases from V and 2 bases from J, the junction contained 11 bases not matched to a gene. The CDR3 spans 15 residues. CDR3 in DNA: TGTGCCACCTCTCGTTATGACAGGGGGCAAGAGACCCAGTACTTC. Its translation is CATSRYDRGQETQYF.

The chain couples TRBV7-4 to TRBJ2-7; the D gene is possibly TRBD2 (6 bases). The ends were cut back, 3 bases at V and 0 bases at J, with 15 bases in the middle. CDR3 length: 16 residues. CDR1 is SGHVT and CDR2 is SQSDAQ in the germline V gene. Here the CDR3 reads CASSFDWRGSSYEQYV. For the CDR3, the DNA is TGTGCCAGCAGCTTCGACTGGCGGGGCAGCTCCTACGAGCAGTACGTC.

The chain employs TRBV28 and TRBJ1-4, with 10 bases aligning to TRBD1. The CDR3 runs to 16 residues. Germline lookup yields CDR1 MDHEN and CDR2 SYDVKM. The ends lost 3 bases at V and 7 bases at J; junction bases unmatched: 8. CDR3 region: CASSLPLTGGSEKLFF. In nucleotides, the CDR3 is TGTGCCAGCAGTTTGCCCCTGACAGGGGGCAGTGAAAAACTGTTTTTT.

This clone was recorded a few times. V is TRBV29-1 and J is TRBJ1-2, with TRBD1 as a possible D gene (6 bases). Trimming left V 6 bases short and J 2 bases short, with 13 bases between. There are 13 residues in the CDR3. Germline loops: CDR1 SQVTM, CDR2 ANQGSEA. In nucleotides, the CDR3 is TGCAGCGTGGGCGAGGGGGGAAACTATGGCTACACCTTC. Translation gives CSVGEGGNYGYTF.

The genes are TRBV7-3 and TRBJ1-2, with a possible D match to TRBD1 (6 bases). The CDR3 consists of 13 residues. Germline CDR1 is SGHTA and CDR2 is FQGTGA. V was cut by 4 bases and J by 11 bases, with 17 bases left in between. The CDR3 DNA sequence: TGTGCCAGCAGCTGGAATGGACAGCCCCCTTACACCTTC. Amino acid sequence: CASSWNGQPPYTF.

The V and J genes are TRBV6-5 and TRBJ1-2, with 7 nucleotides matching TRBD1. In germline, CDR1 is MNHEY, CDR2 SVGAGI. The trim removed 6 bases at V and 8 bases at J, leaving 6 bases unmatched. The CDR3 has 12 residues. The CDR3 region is CASSPKGGGYTF. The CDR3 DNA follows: TGTGCCAGCAGCCCCAAAGGGGGCGGCTACACCTTC.

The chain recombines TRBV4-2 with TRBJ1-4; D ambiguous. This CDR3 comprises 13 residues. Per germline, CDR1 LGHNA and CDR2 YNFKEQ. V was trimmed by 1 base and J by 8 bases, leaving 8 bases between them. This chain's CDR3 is CASSQASREKLFF. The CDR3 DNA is TGTGCCAGCAGCCAAGCGTCGCGGGAAAAACTGTTTTTT.

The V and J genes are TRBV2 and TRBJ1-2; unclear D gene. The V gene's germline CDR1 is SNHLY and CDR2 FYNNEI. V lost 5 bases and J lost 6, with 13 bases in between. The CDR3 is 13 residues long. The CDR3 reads CASSMRSSHGYTF. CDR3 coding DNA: TGTGCCAGCAGTATGCGGAGCTCACATGGCTACACCTTC.

DNA for the CDR3: TGTGCCAGCAGTGAATCCGCTTGGGGCGTCTCAGGGGGCTCTTACGAGCAGTACTTC. This gives the protein CASSESAWGVSGGSYEQYF. The V and J genes are TRBV6-1 and TRBJ2-7; 8 nucleotides line up with TRBD1. This CDR3 has 19 residues. Germline V gives CDR1 MNHNS, CDR2 SASEGT. V shed 2 bases and J 4 bases; nucleotides not matched to a gene: 19.

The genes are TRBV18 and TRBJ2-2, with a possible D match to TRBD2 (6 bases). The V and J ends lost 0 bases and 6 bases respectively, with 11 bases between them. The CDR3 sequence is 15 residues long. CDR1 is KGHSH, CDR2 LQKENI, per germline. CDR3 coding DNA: TGTGCCAGCTCACCACCGGTGCGGGAACCCGGGGAGCTGTTTTTT. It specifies CASSPPVREPGELFF.

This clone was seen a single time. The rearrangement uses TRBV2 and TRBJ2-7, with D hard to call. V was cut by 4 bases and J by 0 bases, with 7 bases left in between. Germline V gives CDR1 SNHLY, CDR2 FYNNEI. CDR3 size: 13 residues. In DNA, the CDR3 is TGTGCCAGCAGTGGGCCCACCTCCTACGAGCAGTACTTC. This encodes CASSGPTSYEQYF.

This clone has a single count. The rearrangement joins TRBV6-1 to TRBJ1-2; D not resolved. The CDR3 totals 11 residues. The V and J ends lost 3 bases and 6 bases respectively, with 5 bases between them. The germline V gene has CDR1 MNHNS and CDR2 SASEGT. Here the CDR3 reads CASSDANGYTF. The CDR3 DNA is TGTGCCAGCAGTGACGCTAATGGCTACACCTTC.

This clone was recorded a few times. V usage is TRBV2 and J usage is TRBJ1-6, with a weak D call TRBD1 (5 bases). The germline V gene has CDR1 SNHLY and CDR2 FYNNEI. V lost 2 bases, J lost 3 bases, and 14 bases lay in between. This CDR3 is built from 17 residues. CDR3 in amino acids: CASSEYSGAVYNSPLHF. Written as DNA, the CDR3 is TGTGCCAGCAGTGAATATAGCGGGGCGGTCTATAATTCACCCCTCCACTTT.

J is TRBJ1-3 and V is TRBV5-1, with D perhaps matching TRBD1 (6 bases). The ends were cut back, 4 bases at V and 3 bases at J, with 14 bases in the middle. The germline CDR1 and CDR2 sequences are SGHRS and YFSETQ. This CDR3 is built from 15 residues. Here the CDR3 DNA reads TGCGCCAGCAGCGGGAAATCAGGGGTTGGAAACACCATATATTTT. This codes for CASSGKSGVGNTIYF.

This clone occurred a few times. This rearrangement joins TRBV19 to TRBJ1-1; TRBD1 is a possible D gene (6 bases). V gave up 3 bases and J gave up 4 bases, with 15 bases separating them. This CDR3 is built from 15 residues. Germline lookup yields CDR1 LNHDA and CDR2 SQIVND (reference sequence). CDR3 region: CASSILPQGGTEAFF. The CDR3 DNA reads TGTGCCAGTAGTATCCTCCCCCAAGGGGGCACTGAAGCTTTCTTT.

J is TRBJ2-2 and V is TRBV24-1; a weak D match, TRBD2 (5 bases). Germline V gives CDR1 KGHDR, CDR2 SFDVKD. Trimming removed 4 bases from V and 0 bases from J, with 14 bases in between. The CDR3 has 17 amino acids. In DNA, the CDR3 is TGTGCCACCAGTGACAACCGCGGGCCCTCGAACACCGGGGAGCTGTTTTTT. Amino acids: CATSDNRGPSNTGELFF.

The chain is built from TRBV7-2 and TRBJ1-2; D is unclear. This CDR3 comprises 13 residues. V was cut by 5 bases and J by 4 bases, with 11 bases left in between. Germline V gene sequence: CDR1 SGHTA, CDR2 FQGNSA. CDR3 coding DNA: TGTGCCAGCAGCCGCCGGCTAGTCTATGGCTACACCTTC. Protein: CASSRRLVYGYTF. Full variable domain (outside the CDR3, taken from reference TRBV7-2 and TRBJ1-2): GAGVSQSPSNKVTEKGKDVELRCDPISGHTALYWYRQSLGQGLEFLIYFQGNSAPDKSGLPSDRFSAERTGGSVSTLTIQRTQQEDSAVYLCASSRRLVYGYTFGSGTRLTVV.

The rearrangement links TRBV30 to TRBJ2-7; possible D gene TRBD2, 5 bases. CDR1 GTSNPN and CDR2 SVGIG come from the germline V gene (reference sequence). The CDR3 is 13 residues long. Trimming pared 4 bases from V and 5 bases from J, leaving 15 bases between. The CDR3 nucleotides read TGTGCCTGGAAACGTTTTAGCGTCGACGAGCAGTACTTC. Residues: CAWKRFSVDEQYF.

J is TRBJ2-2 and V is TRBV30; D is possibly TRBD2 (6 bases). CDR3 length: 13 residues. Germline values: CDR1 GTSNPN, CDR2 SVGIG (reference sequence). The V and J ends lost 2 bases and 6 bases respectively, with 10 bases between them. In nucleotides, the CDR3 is TGTGCCTGGAGTTTCCGGGAGTCCGGGGAGCTGTTTTTT. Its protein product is CAWSFRESGELFF.

As DNA, the CDR3 is TGTGCCAGCTCACCACCGTCAGTAAACATGAACACTGAAGCTTTCTTT. Protein product: CASSPPSVNMNTEAFF. This chain joins TRBV18 and TRBJ1-1, with D uncertain. Deletions cut 0 bases from V and 0 bases from J, with 11 bases between. Germline assignment: CDR1 KGHSH and CDR2 LQKENI. This CDR3 spans 16 amino acids.

The CDR3 nucleotides are TGTGCCAGCAGCCCTGGGGGGGGTATTCAAGAGACCCAGTACTTC. It yields the protein CASSPGGGIQETQYF. V gene TRBV11-2 combines with J gene TRBJ2-5, with 7 bases that match TRBD2. The germline V gene has CDR1 SGHAT and CDR2 FQNNGV. V shed 5 bases, J shed 2 bases, and the junction held 8 bases outside the gene matches. The CDR3 length is 15 residues.

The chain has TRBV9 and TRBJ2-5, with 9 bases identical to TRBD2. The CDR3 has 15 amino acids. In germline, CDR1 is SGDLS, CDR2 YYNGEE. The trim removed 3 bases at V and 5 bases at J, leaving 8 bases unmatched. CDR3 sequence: CASSEAGGREETQYF. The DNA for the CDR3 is TGTGCCAGCAGCGAAGCGGGGGGCCGGGAGGAGACCCAGTACTTC.

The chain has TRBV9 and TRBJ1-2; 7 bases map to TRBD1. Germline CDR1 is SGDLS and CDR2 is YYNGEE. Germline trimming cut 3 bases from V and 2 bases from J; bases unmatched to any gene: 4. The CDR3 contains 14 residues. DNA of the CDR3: TGTGCCAGCAGCGCCCGAGGGGGCAACTATGGCTACACCTTC. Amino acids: CASSARGGNYGYTF. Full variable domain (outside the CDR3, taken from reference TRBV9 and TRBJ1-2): DSGVTQTPKHLITATGQRVTLRCSPRSGDLSVYWYQQSLDQGLQFLIQYYNGEERAKGNILERFSAQQFPDLHSELNLSSLELGDSALYFCASSARGGNYGYTFGSGTRLTVV.

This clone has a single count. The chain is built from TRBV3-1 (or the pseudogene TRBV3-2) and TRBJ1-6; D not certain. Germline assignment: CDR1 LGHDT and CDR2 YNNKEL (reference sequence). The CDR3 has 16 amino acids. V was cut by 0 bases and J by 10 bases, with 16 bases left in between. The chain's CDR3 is CASSQDRPGRRSPLHF. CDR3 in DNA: TGTGCCAGCAGCCAAGATCGGCCAGGTAGACGATCACCCCTCCACTTT.